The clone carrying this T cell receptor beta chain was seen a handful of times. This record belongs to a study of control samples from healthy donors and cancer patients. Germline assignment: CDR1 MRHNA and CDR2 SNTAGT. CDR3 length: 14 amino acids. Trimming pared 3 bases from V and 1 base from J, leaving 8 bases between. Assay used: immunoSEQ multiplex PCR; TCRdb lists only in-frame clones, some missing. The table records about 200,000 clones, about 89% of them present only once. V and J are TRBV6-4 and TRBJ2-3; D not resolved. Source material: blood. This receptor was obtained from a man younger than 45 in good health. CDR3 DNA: TGTGCCAGCAGTGAGGTTTCCGGCACAGATACGCAGTATTTT. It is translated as CASSEVSGTDTQYF.